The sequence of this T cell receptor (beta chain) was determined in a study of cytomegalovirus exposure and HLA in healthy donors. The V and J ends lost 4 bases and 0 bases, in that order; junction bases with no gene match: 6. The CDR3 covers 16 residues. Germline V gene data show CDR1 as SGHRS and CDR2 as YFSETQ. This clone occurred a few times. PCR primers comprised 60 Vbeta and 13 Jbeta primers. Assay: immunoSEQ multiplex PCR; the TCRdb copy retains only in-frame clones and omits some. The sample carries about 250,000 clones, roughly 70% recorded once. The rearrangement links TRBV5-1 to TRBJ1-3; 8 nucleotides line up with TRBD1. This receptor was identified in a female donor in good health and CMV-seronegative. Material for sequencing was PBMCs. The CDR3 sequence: CASSDKQGDSGNTIYF. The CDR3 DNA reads TGCGCCAGCAGCGACAAACAGGGGGACTCTGGAAACACCATATATTTT.